Listed here are 3 T cell receptor beta chains from one sample, sequenced in a study of response to subunit inactivated influenza vaccine. TCRdb recomputed calls from the RT-PCR reads with MiXCR, one row per CDR3 protein. Counted here are about 500,000 distinct CDR3 sequences, 13% occurring once; the ten biggest clones make up around 13%. The sequencing used PBMCs from blood, collected roughly 6 weeks after vaccination. The receptors come from a man aged 45-65 years who received an inactivated influenza vaccine.

This clonotype was seen a few times. J is TRBJ2-7 and V is TRBV30; tentatively, D is TRBD2 (5 bases). Germline CDR1 and CDR2: GTSNPN and SVGIG (reference sequence). V was shortened by 3 bases and J by 3 bases, with 15 bases between the two germline ends. This CDR3 comprises 14 residues. CDR3 region: CAWSRDVGRYEQYF. DNA for the CDR3: TGTGCCTGGAGCCGGGATGTGGGCCGCTACGAGCAGTACTTC.

This clonotype was counted only a few times. This sequence joins TRBV12-3 or TRBV12-4 and TRBJ2-5; TRBD1 is a possible D gene (6 bases). This CDR3 has 14 residues. Trimming shortened V by 7 bases and J by 2 bases, and 14 bases separated the two germline ends. DNA of the CDR3: TGTGCCAGCAATACCGGGACATTACAAGAGACCCAGTACTTC. This translates into CASNTGTLQETQYF.

The CDR3 DNA sequence: TGTGCCAGCAGTTTTTGCCGAGGAGGGGGAGGCAATGAGCAGTTCTTC. This gives the protein CASSFCRGGGGNEQFF. The rearrangement uses TRBV12-3 or TRBV12-4 and TRBJ2-1; D might be TRBD1 or TRBD2, each matching 6 bases. The CDR3 is made up of 16 amino acids. The ends were cut back, 3 bases at V and 6 bases at J, with 18 bases in the middle.